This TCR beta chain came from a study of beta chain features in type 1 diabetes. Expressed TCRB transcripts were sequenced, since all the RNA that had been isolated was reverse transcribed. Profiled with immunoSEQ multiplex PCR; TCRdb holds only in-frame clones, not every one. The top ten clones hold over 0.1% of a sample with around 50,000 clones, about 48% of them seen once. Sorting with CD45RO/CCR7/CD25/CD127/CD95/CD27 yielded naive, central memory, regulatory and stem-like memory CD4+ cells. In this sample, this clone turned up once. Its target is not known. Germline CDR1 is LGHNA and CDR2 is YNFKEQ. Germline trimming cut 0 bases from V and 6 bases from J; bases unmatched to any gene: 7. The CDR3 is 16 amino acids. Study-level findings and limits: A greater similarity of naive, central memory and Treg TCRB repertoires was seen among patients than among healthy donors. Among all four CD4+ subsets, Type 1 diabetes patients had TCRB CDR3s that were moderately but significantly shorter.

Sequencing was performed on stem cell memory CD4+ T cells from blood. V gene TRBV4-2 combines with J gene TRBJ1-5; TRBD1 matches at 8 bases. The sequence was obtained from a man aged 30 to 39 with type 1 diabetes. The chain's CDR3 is CASSQDHQGAFQPQHF. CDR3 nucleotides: TGTGCCAGCAGCCAAGACCACCAGGGGGCGTTTCAGCCCCAGCATTTT.